This TCR beta chain appears in the sequencing data of a study of type 1 regulatory T cells (dated by TCRdb to the early 2020s). Context from the whole study: The study characterized an in vitro protocol that generated a Tr1-enriched, alloantigen-specific CD4 T cell product named T-allo10. T-allo10 was under clinical evaluation in patients with hematological malignancies receiving allogeneic hematopoietic stem cell transplantation.

Comment on this clonotype: Its antigen specificity is not known. Per-base qualities were not stored, and no clone one base away is much larger.

According to the description, T-allo10 cells that came from the donor were anergic, were specific for host alloantigens, and could carry out alloantigen-specific suppression. The instrument was an Illumina MiSeq. In TCRdb, the public reads were trimmed at Q25 with fastp and aligned with MiXCR, with productive beta chains retained. Each entry is one CDR3 protein sequence, shown with its most common DNA and genes. The sample records 60,000 to 70,000 distinct CDR3 sequences, about 62% of which are singletons. The ten most abundant clones make up 7.6% of the sample. CDR1 SGHRS and CDR2 YFSETQ are derived from the germline V gene. At the junction V is shortened by 2 bases and J by 6 bases; bases outside the gene matches: 1. The CDR3 runs 13 residues from the cysteine to the phenylalanine. Only the CDR3 DNA stays, 39 bases, in frame from base 1.

The origin of this receptor is a human donor in good health. Material for sequencing was cultured T cells, either the whole culture or a sorted T cell fraction (not recorded which). The meaning of the sample's cell subset or site label: Tr1-enriched cell product generated in vitro against host alloantigens. The chain was built from TRBV5-1 and TRBJ1-2, and TRBD1 aligns with 10 junction nucleotides. The DNA is TGCGCCAGCAGCTTAGGACAGGGGGATGGCTACACCTTC. Its protein product is CASSLGQGDGYTF.